The clone carrying this T cell receptor (beta chain) has only a few counts. The antigen is not known. The CDR3 is 15 amino acids. With 4 bases clipped from V and 3 bases from J, the junction kept 7 bases outside the gene matches. Germline V gives CDR1 SGHRS, CDR2 YFSETQ. Primers included in the PCR were 60 Vbeta and 13 Jbeta primers. Profiling relied on immunoSEQ multiplex PCR, and the TCRdb table lists in-frame clones only, not all of them. This table holds some 120,000 clones, around 74% found once. This record belongs to a study of cytomegalovirus exposure and HLA in healthy donors. Whole-study findings and limits: Relative to the roughly 640-donor mean, N-insertions were reportedly fewer in an Asian-associated ancestry cluster in a later analysis. In an earlier analysis, most TCR beta V segments were productive about 90% or about 30% of the time. Most of the CMV-associated TCR beta chains (in a later analysis) appeared to be HLA-restricted.

The sample comprised PBMCs. The V gene is TRBV5-1, the J gene TRBJ2-1, with TRBD2 matching 7 bases. This TCR was sampled from a woman aged 50 to 65 in good health and CMV-seropositive. The CDR3 loop is CASSPSGTYYNEQFF. The CDR3 DNA reads TGCGCCAGCAGCCCGAGCGGGACCTACTACAATGAGCAGTTCTTC.